The present T cell receptor beta chain was sequenced within a study of blood T cell repertoires in COVID-19. Germline CDR1 ENHRY, CDR2 SYGVKD. This CDR3 is built from 18 residues. With 0 bases clipped from V and 7 bases from J, the junction kept 14 bases outside the gene matches. Here immunoSEQ multiplex PCR was the method, and the copy in TCRdb shows in-frame clones only, minus some. This table has around 25,000 clones, over 60% appearing once. The origin of this receptor is a woman aged 80 or older with acute or convalescent COVID-19. J is TRBJ1-5 and V is TRBV10-3; 8 positions agree with TRBD1. Sequencing used peripheral blood. The DNA of the CDR3 is TGTGCCATCAGTGAGTCGAACGTTGGCAGGGGGCTTGGACAGCCCCAGCATTTT. It encodes CAISESNVGRGLGQPQHF.